The 15 T cell receptor beta chains listed next were all sequenced from one sample in a study of Ad26.COV2.S vaccination and SARS-CoV-2 variants. Profiled with immunoSEQ multiplex PCR; TCRdb holds only in-frame clones, not every one. The sample lists approximately 420,000 clones, roughly 90% occurring once. Specified treatment: 19 received Ad26.COV2.S at low or high dose, single or two shots; about 5 received placebo; per-sample allocation not given. After the first vaccine or placebo injection, samples were drawn on day 63. Specimen: peripheral blood, collected in a trial of Ad26.COV2.S vaccine versus placebo. Every receptor here comes from a person between 18 and 60 years old who received the Ad26.COV2.S COVID-19 vaccine or a placebo.

Only one count was recorded for this clone. This rearrangement joins TRBV19 to TRBJ2-5; TRBD1 agrees at 7 bases. Looked up from germline, CDR1 is LNHDA and CDR2 is SQIVND (reference sequence). J lost 0 bases, V lost 4 bases, and 11 bases had no gene match. This CDR3 comprises 17 residues. The CDR3 coding sequence is TGTGCCAGTAGTACCGCAAGGGGGCAGCCGTACCAAGAGACCCAGTACTTC. Encoded protein: CASSTARGQPYQETQYF.

The sample holds one count of this clone. The chain couples TRBV2 to TRBJ1-2; D gene ambiguous. Germline values: CDR1 SNHLY, CDR2 FYNNEI. The CDR3 spans 12 residues. Between the trimmed V and J ends, which lost 3 bases and 4 bases, there was a span of 6 bases. The CDR3 protein is CASSESSYGYTF. For the CDR3, the DNA is TGTGCCAGCAGTGAGTCGTCCTATGGCTACACCTTC.

V gene TRBV12-3 or TRBV12-4 combines with J gene TRBJ2-2; D perhaps matches TRBD1 (6 bases). Trimming removed 10 bases at V and 8 bases at J, with 17 bases between. This CDR3 is 13 amino acids long. CDR3 sequence (DNA): TGTGCCACCGATCACAGGGCAAGGGGGGAGCTGTTTTTT. This gives the protein CATDHRARGELFF.

A word on this clone: Germline is not matched at one junction end, which may reflect a read error. The rearrangement links TRBV7-7 to TRBJ2-1; 8 nucleotides align to TRBD1. There are 15 residues in the CDR3. CDR1 SSHAT and CDR2 FNYEAQ come from the germline V gene (reference sequence). CDR3 in DNA: TGTGCTAGCAGCTTAGGGGACAGGACCTACAATGAGCAGTTCTTC. Its translation: CASSLGDRTYNEQFF.

J is TRBJ2-3 and V is TRBV6-2 or TRBV6-3, with 8 bases matching TRBD1. With 6 bases clipped from V and 7 bases from J, the junction kept 15 bases outside the gene matches. Germline V CDR1 and CDR2: MNHEY, SVGEGT. The CDR3 has 16 residues. CDR3 bases: TGTGCCAGCAGCCAACCTTCGGACAGGGCTTTACATACGCAGTATTTT. It specifies CASSQPSDRALHTQYF.

The rearrangement links TRBV11-3 to TRBJ2-1, with D maybe TRBD2 (6 bases). V was pared by 5 bases and J by 8 bases, with 25 bases between. There are 17 residues in the CDR3. Germline V CDR1 and CDR2: SGHNT, YENEEA. CDR3 nucleotides: TGTGCCAGCAGCCTCCAGCCCCAAGGAGCCGGGGGAGATGAGCAGTTCTTC. Its protein product is CASSLQPQGAGGDEQFF.

This sequence joins TRBV2 and TRBJ2-5; 8 bases fit TRBD1. This CDR3 has 15 amino acids. Germline CDR1 SNHLY, CDR2 FYNNEI. V shed 6 bases and J 5 bases; nucleotides not matched to a gene: 11. The CDR3 sequence: CASSGTGLPGETQYF. In nucleotides, the CDR3 is TGTGCCAGCAGCGGGACAGGCCTGCCGGGGGAGACCCAGTACTTC.

The chain combines TRBV4-1 with TRBJ1-3, with D perhaps TRBD1 (5 bases). The CDR3 totals 16 residues. V was cut by 4 bases and J by 3 bases, with 16 bases left in between. Germline CDR1 is MGHRA and CDR2 is YSYEKL. Here the CDR3 reads CASSPFQGSFGNTIYF. CDR3 nucleotides: TGCGCCAGCAGCCCCTTCCAGGGTTCTTTTGGAAACACCATATATTTT.

CDR3 nucleotides: TGTGCCAGCTCACCATCTTCGAGCGGGGGTACTTACTCCTACGAGCAGTACTTC. Amino acids: CASSPSSSGGTYSYEQYF. This chain links TRBV18 with TRBJ2-7; 8 positions agree with TRBD2. CDR1 and CDR2 from the germline V gene are KGHSH and LQKENI. The CDR3 is made up of 18 amino acids. V shed 2 bases and J 0 bases; nucleotides not matched to a gene: 12.

The chain has TRBV10-3 and TRBJ1-2; D is ambiguous. Trimming left V 7 bases short and J 8 bases short, with 14 bases between. CDR1 and CDR2 from the germline V gene are ENHRY and SYGVKD. CDR3 length equals 12 residues. CDR3 DNA: TGTGCCATCAATGGAGGCGGTTGGGGCTACACCTTC. Residues: CAINGGGWGYTF.

The chain employs TRBV24-1 and TRBJ1-2, with TRBD1 identical over 10 bases. This CDR3 spans 16 amino acids. In germline, CDR1 is KGHDR, CDR2 SFDVKD. The J segment lost 6 bases and the V segment lost 2 bases, leaving 8 bases of the junction unmatched. Here the CDR3 reads CATSDSPGQGRDGYTF. In nucleotides, the CDR3 is TGTGCCACCAGTGATTCACCGGGACAGGGGAGGGATGGCTACACCTTC.

This chain uses TRBV6-5 with TRBJ1-4, with D perhaps matching TRBD1 (6 bases). This CDR3 spans 14 amino acids. In germline, CDR1 is MNHEY, CDR2 SVGAGI. Trimming left V 6 bases short and J 2 bases short, with 10 bases between. The CDR3 nucleotides read TGTGCCAGCAGCGTCAGGGGCACTAATGAAAAACTGTTTTTT. Encoded protein: CASSVRGTNEKLFF.

V usage is TRBV6-2 or TRBV6-3 and J usage is TRBJ2-3; 7 bases agree with TRBD2. Germline lookup yields CDR1 MNHEY and CDR2 SVGEGT. The J segment lost 2 bases and the V segment lost 3 bases, leaving 5 bases of the junction unmatched. The CDR3 consists of 15 residues. CDR3 sequence reads: CASSYEAGITDTQYF. The CDR3 DNA is TGTGCCAGCAGTTATGAAGCGGGGATCACAGATACGCAGTATTTT.

This clone is a singleton in its sample. This chain joins TRBV9 and TRBJ2-1, with 8 positions matching TRBD1. Germline V lookup: CDR1 SGDLS, CDR2 YYNGEE. The CDR3 has 13 residues. With V trimmed by 0 bases and J by 8 bases, 1 base remained unmatched. The CDR3: CASSVAGGYEQFF. DNA of the CDR3: TGTGCCAGCAGCGTAGCAGGGGGCTATGAGCAGTTCTTC.

The chain recombines TRBV5-1 with TRBJ2-5; the match to TRBD1 covers 10 bases. J lost 3 bases, V lost 4 bases, and 6 bases had no gene match. From germline, CDR1 is SGHRS and CDR2 YFSETQ. The CDR3 runs to 15 residues. The chain's CDR3 is CASSPQGTGEETQYF. The CDR3 DNA reads as TGCGCCAGCAGCCCTCAAGGGACAGGGGAAGAGACCCAGTACTTC.